This T cell receptor beta chain emerged from a study of blood T cells in healthy people across ages. Findings and caveats of the study: Those diversity estimates obtained from one million T cells were thought to be underestimates.

The CDR3 is made up of 13 amino acids. CDR1 LGHNA and CDR2 YSLEER come from the germline V gene. As concerns this clonotype: Its antigen is currently unknown. An end of the junction does not agree with germline; a read error may underlie this.

The use of a sample-barcoded 5' primer and a J-beta primer mix characterized a second PCR of roughly 7 to 12 cycles. TCRdb reprocessed the 5' RACE reads via MiXCR and lists one record per CDR3 protein. The sample has approximately 1,000,000 distinct CDR3 sequences; around two fifths are singletons. The chain couples TRBV4-3 to TRBJ2-7; D may be TRBD1 (5 bases). What was sequenced was blood. The receptor comes from a man younger than 35 in good health. This chain's CDR3 is CASNQASGYEQYF. The CDR3 DNA sequence: TGCGCCAGCAACCAAGCGTCAGGGTACGAGCAGTACTTC.